Below, 27 T cell receptor beta chains from the same sample are listed, as sequenced in a study of blood T cell repertoires in COVID-19. Data came from immunoSEQ multiplex PCR; TCRdb stores just in-frame clones and leaves some out. The sample shows a few hundred thousand clones, 80% to 90% of them seen only once. Sequencing was performed on peripheral blood. Every receptor here comes from a man at least 80 years old with acute or convalescent COVID-19.

The chain couples TRBV7-2 to TRBJ1-1; D is unclear. Trimming removed 5 bases at V and 1 base at J, with 8 bases between. The CDR3 is 13 amino acids. The germline gives CDR1 SGHTA, CDR2 FQGNSA. The CDR3 coding sequence is TGTGCCAGCAGCCTGACACCGAACACTGAAGCTTTCTTT. Its protein product is CASSLTPNTEAFF.

The chain recombines TRBV19 with TRBJ2-1; 7 positions agree with TRBD2. The CDR3 spans 16 residues. In germline, CDR1 is LNHDA, CDR2 SQIVND (reference sequence). V lost 8 bases to trimming and J lost 4 bases; unmatched junction nucleotides: 14. As DNA, the CDR3 is TGTGCCAGTTCCAAGATGGCGGGGGAAGGGTACAATGAGCAGTTCTTC. This gives the protein CASSKMAGEGYNEQFF. The whole variable domain, filled in from reference TRBV19 and TRBJ2-1, reads DGGITQSPKYLFRKEGQNVTLSCEQNLNHDAMYWYRQDPGQGLRLIYYSQIVNDFQKGDIAEGYSVSREKKESFPLTVTSAQKNPTAFYLCASSKMAGEGYNEQFFGPGTRLTVL.

The chain couples TRBV11-3 to TRBJ2-7; 8 nucleotides line up with TRBD2. V shed 1 base, J shed 6 bases, and the junction held 2 bases outside the gene matches. This CDR3 is 13 amino acids long. Germline values: CDR1 SGHNT, CDR2 YENEEA. CDR3 region: CASSLGRGGEQYF. CDR3 sequence (DNA): TGTGCCAGCAGCTTAGGACGGGGGGGCGAGCAGTACTTC.

This clone was recorded only once. The V gene is TRBV6-2 or TRBV6-3, the J gene TRBJ2-7; 7 bases map to TRBD1. This CDR3 comprises 12 residues. After removal of 5 bases from V and 11 bases from J, the junction contained 9 bases not matched to a gene. Germline assignment: CDR1 MNHEY and CDR2 SVGEGT. CDR3 sequence reads: CASSPSKDRKYF. DNA for the CDR3: TGTGCCAGCAGTCCCTCCAAGGACAGGAAGTACTTC.

The chain employs TRBV28 and TRBJ2-7; D might be TRBD2 (6 bases). This CDR3 region has 14 residues. V lost 5 bases, J lost 2 bases, and 13 bases lay in between. The germline V gene encodes CDR1 MDHEN and CDR2 SYDVKM. This CDR3 is CASSPGTLPYEQYF. DNA for the CDR3: TGTGCCAGCAGTCCCGGGACTTTACCCTACGAGCAGTACTTC.

The CDR3 coding sequence is TGCGCCAGCAGCTTGGACGGGACTAGCAGGGCGCGATACTTC. Amino acid sequence: CASSLDGTSRARYF. The chain uses TRBV5-1 and TRBJ2-7; 9 bases match TRBD2. This CDR3 comprises 14 residues. V dropped 0 bases and J dropped 13; count of bases not matched to a gene: 11. Looked up from germline, CDR1 is SGHRS and CDR2 is YFSETQ.

The chain uses TRBV5-1 and TRBJ2-3; TRBD1 matches at 8 bases. This CDR3 has 17 amino acids. The V gene's germline CDR1 is SGHRS and CDR2 YFSETQ. V shed 2 bases, J shed 4 bases, and the junction held 12 bases outside the gene matches. The CDR3 is CASSLNPTGGGPDTQYF. DNA for the CDR3: TGCGCCAGCAGCTTAAACCCCACAGGGGGTGGTCCAGATACGCAGTATTTT.

At least ten counts were recorded for this clone. V usage is TRBV7-9 and J usage is TRBJ1-2; D gene ambiguous. Germline-derived CDR1 and CDR2 are SEHNR and FQNEAQ (reference sequence). Trimming removed 1 base from V and 14 bases from J, with 14 bases in between. The length of the CDR3 is 12 residues. The CDR3 nucleotides read TGTGCCAGCAGCTTAGTTAACGGGGTGAGGACCTTC. Protein: CASSLVNGVRTF.

The V call is TRBV28, the J call TRBJ2-3, with 7 nucleotides matching TRBD1. The junction had 20 bases not matched to a gene; V was cut back by 7 bases and J by 4 bases. The CDR3 runs 18 residues. Per the germline V gene, CDR1 is MDHEN and CDR2 is SYDVKM. CDR3 DNA sequence: TGTGCCAGCACCCTTTACCCTCTGACAGGGCCGATTGCAGATACGCAGTATTTT. Amino acid sequence: CASTLYPLTGPIADTQYF.

This chain joins TRBV12-3 or TRBV12-4 and TRBJ1-5; D not certain. Trimming removed 6 bases at V and 4 bases at J, with 10 bases between. The CDR3 spans 13 residues. The CDR3 DNA sequence: TGTGCCAGCAGCAAGGAGGGTAATCAGCCCCAGCATTTT. It encodes CASSKEGNQPQHF.

The V call is TRBV7-9, the J call TRBJ2-3, with 9 bases matching TRBD1. The junction had 6 bases not matched to a gene; V was cut back by 5 bases and J by 3 bases. Germline values: CDR1 SEHNR, CDR2 FQNEAQ (reference sequence). This CDR3 is 15 amino acids long. CDR3 region: CASSRAGTGTDTQYF. The CDR3 bases are TGTGCCAGCAGCCGAGCCGGGACAGGGACAGATACGCAGTATTTT.

The V and J genes are TRBV7-8 and TRBJ2-7, with 7 positions matching TRBD2. This CDR3 has 16 residues. CDR1 SGHVS and CDR2 FQNEAQ come from the germline V gene. V trimming: 3 bases; J trimming: 1 base; junction bases outside the gene matches: 9. This chain's CDR3 is CASSFRTAGESYEQYF. The DNA for the CDR3 is TGTGCCAGCAGCTTTAGGACCGCGGGGGAGTCCTACGAGCAGTACTTC.

The J gene is TRBJ1-3, the V gene TRBV6-2 or TRBV6-3; D remains unclear. Germline values: CDR1 MNHEY, CDR2 SVGEGT. This CDR3 has 13 amino acids. Trimming took off 7 bases at V and 9 bases at J, with 16 bases between the two ends. CDR3 DNA sequence: TGTGCCAGCATCCCAGGAGTGGAACGCACCATATATTTT. Protein product: CASIPGVERTIYF.

CDR3 region: CASSSRTGHSNQPQHF. The CDR3 DNA sequence: TGTGCCAGCAGTTCTCGGACAGGGCATAGCAATCAGCCCCAGCATTTT. The V call is TRBV6-5, the J call TRBJ1-5; 8 bases match TRBD1. J gave up 0 bases and V 4 bases, and 5 bases lay outside the gene matches. This CDR3 has 16 residues. Per germline, CDR1 MNHEY and CDR2 SVGAGI.

The V and J genes are TRBV3-1 (or the pseudogene TRBV3-2) and TRBJ2-1; TRBD2 aligns across 8 bases. The CDR3 is made up of 14 amino acids. V lost 3 bases and J lost 6; bases outside the gene matches: 4. CDR1 LGHDT and CDR2 YNNKEL come from the germline V gene (reference sequence). Written as DNA, the CDR3 is TGTGCCAGCAGCCACCGGGGGGGCTCCAATGAGCAGTTCTTC. Its translation: CASSHRGGSNEQFF.

Comments on this clone: A junction end diverges from the germline sequence, so it may reflect a read error. At the DNA level, this CDR3 is encoded by other sequences in the same sample as well. This chain joins TRBV9 and TRBJ1-2, with 7 bases fitting TRBD1. The germline CDR1 and CDR2 sequences are SGDLS and YYNGEE. This CDR3 spans 15 amino acids. This CDR3 is CASSVGRGQSYGYTF. CDR3 sequence (DNA): TGTGCCAGCAGCGTAGGAAGGGGGCAAAGCTATGGCTACACTTTC.

This clone has a single count. The chain recombines TRBV9 with TRBJ2-1; tentative D call: TRBD1 (5 bases). This CDR3 has 16 residues. Germline V gene data show CDR1 as SGDLS and CDR2 as YYNGEE. Trimming took off 0 bases at V and 6 bases at J, with 16 bases between the two ends. CDR3 sequence reads: CASSVDGAVVGNEQFF. The CDR3 nucleotides are TGTGCCAGCAGCGTAGATGGGGCTGTTGTGGGCAATGAGCAGTTCTTC.

In this sample, this clone turned up once. J is TRBJ1-1 and V is TRBV28, with 9 bases aligning to TRBD1. This CDR3 is built from 16 residues. The V gene's germline CDR1 is MDHEN and CDR2 SYDVKM. After removal of 5 bases from V and 1 base from J, the junction contained 8 bases not matched to a gene. CDR3 sequence (DNA): TGTGCCAGCAGTCCCCCACAGGGGGCCGGGAACACTGAAGCTTTCTTT. This gives the protein CASSPPQGAGNTEAFF.

The chain is built from TRBV13 and TRBJ2-1; TRBD2 aligns across 8 bases. This CDR3 contains 16 residues. Germline CDR1 reads PRHDT; CDR2 reads FYEKMQ (reference sequence). V was clipped by 1 base and J by 3 bases; unmatched bases: 5. The CDR3 loop is CASSLVSGRLYNEQFF. The CDR3 DNA follows: TGTGCCAGCAGCTTAGTGAGCGGGAGACTCTACAATGAGCAGTTCTTC. The variable domain in full, with the rest retrieved from reference TRBV13 and TRBJ2-1, is AAGVIQSPRHLIKEKRETATLKCYPIPRHDTVYWYQQGPGQDPQFLISFYEKMQSDKGSIPDRFSAQQFSDYHSELNMSSLELGDSALYFCASSLVSGRLYNEQFFGPGTRLTVL.

This clone is a singleton in its sample. The chain recombines TRBV6-5 with TRBJ1-1; possible D gene TRBD1, 5 bases. V was shortened by 4 bases and J by 8 bases, with 14 bases between the two germline ends. From germline, CDR1 is MNHEY and CDR2 SVGAGI. The CDR3 length is 13 residues. DNA of the CDR3: TGTGCCAGCAGTTCGGAAGGGGTTGGCGAAGCTTTCTTT. This gives the protein CASSSEGVGEAFF.

The chain is built from TRBV28 and TRBJ1-4, with TRBD1 as a possible D gene (6 bases). The CDR3 loop spans 17 amino acids. Germline CDR1 and CDR2: MDHEN and SYDVKM. The ends were cut back, 7 bases at V and 0 bases at J, with 18 bases in the middle. CDR3 nucleotides: TGTGCCAGCACCCCCGGGGGGGGCGTTGCAACTAATGAAAAACTGTTTTTT. Its protein product is CASTPGGGVATNEKLFF.

CDR3 in amino acids: CASSDRGLSNQPQHF. The CDR3 DNA reads as TGTGCCAGCAGTGACAGGGGGCTAAGCAATCAGCCCCAGCATTTT. The chain recombines TRBV6-2 or TRBV6-3 with TRBJ1-5; TRBD1 matches 10 bases. The CDR3 has 15 amino acids. The V gene end was trimmed by 5 bases and the J gene end by 1 base; junction bases not matched to a gene: 2. Per the germline V gene, CDR1 is MNHEY and CDR2 is SVGEGT.

The chain carries TRBV5-1 and TRBJ1-2, with TRBD1 as a possible D gene (5 bases). This CDR3 has 14 amino acids. Germline loops: CDR1 SGHRS, CDR2 YFSETQ. V lost 0 bases, J lost 3 bases, and 9 bases lay in between. The CDR3 DNA follows: TGCGCCAGCAGCTTGGAGGACATAGACTATGGCTACACCTTC. Translation gives CASSLEDIDYGYTF.

The chain recombines TRBV2 with TRBJ1-5, with TRBD1 as a possible D gene (5 bases). This CDR3 comprises 17 residues. Per germline, CDR1 SNHLY and CDR2 FYNNEI. The V gene lost 3 bases and the J gene lost 0 bases, with 15 bases spanning the gap. The chain's CDR3 is CASSDALGLYSNQPQHF. For the CDR3, the DNA is TGTGCCAGCAGTGATGCCTTGGGGCTTTATAGCAATCAGCCCCAGCATTTT.

The CDR3 loop is CASSSGQGASSDTQYF. The DNA for the CDR3 is TGCGCCAGCAGCAGCGGACAGGGCGCAAGTTCAGATACGCAGTATTTT. This chain links TRBV5-1 with TRBJ2-3, with 8 bases matching TRBD1. From germline, CDR1 is SGHRS and CDR2 YFSETQ. Trimming took 4 bases from V and 4 from J; bases not matched to a gene: 11. The CDR3 extends over 16 amino acids. The complete variable domain, with remaining parts taken from reference TRBV5-1 and TRBJ2-3, reads KAGVTQTPRYLIKTRGQQVTLSCSPISGHRSVSWYQQTPGQGLQFLFEYFSETQRNKGNFPGRFSGRQFSNSRSEMNVSTLELGDSALYLCASSSGQGASSDTQYFGPGTRLTVL.

This chain joins TRBV6-5 and TRBJ2-1, with 7 positions matching TRBD1. Germline lookup yields CDR1 MNHEY and CDR2 SVGAGI. The ends lost 7 bases at V and 2 bases at J; junction bases unmatched: 8. The CDR3 spans 15 residues. The CDR3 nucleotides read TGTGCCAGCAACACTGACAGGGCACCCTACAATGAGCAGTTCTTC. This sequence encodes CASNTDRAPYNEQFF.

The V gene is TRBV5-8, the J gene TRBJ2-2; TRBD2 aligns across 16 bases. Unmatched junction bases numbered 11, after V lost 4 bases and J lost 5 bases. CDR3 size: 19 residues. The germline V gene encodes CDR1 SGHTS and CDR2 YDEGEE. CDR3 nucleotides: TGTGCCAGCAGCCCACCGGGACTAGCGGGGGGGCGCAATACCGGGGAGCTGTTTTTT. Translated: CASSPPGLAGGRNTGELFF.